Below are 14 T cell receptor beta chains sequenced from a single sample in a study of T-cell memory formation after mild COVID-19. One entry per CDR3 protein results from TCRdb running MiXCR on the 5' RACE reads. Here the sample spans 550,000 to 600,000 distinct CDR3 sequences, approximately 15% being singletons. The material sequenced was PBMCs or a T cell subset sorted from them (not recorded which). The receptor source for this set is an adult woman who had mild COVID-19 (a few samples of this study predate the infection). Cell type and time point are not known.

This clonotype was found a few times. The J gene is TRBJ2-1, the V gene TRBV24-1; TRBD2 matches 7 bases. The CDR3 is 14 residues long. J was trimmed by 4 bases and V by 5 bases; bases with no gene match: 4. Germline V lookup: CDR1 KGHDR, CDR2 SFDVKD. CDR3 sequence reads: CATSGEGPYNEQFF. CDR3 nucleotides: TGTGCCACCAGTGGGGAGGGCCCGTACAATGAGCAGTTCTTC.

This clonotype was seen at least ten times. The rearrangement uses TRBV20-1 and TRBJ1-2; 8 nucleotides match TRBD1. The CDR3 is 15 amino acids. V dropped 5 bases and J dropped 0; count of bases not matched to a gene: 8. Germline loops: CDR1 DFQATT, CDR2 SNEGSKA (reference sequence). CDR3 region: CSASGGAIANYGYTF. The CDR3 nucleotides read TGCAGTGCTTCAGGGGGCGCGATCGCTAACTATGGCTACACCTTC.

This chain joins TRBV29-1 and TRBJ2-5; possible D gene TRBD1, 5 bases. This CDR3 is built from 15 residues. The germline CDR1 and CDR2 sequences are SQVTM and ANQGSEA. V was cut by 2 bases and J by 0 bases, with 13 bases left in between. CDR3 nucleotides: TGCAGCGTTGAAAGTGGGGCTTGGTACCAAGAGACCCAGTACTTC. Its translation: CSVESGAWYQETQYF.

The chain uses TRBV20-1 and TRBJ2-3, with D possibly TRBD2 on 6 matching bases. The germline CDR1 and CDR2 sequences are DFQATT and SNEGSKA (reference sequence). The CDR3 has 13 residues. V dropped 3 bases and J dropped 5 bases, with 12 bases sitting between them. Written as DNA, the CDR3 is TGCAGTGCTAGGGTACGGGGGAGAGATACGCAGTATTTT. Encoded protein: CSARVRGRDTQYF.

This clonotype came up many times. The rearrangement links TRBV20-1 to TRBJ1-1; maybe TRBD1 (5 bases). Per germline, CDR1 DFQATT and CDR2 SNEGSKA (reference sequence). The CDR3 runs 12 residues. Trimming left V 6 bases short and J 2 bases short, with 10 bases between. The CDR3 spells CSASGGNTEAFF. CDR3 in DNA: TGCAGTGCGAGCGGGGGAAACACTGAAGCTTTCTTT.

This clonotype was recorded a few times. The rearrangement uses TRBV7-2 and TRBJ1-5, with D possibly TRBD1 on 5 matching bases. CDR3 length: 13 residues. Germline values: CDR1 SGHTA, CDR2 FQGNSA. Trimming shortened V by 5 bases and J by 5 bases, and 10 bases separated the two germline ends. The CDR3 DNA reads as TGTGCCAGCAGCCTCGACAGCGATCAGCCCCAGCATTTT. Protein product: CASSLDSDQPQHF.

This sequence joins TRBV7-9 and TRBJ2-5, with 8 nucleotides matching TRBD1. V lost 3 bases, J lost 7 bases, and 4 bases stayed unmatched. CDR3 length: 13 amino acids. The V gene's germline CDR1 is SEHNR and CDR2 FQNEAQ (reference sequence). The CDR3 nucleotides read TGTGCCAGCAGCTTTCGGACAGGGTTGACCCAGTACTTC. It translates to CASSFRTGLTQYF. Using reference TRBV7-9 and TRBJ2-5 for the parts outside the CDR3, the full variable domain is DTGVSQNPRHKITKRGQNVTFRCDPISEHNRLYWYRQTLGQGPEFLTYFQNEAQLEKSRLLSDRFSAERPKGSFSTLEIQRTEQGDSAMYLCASSFRTGLTQYFGPGTRLLVL.

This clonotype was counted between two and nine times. This CDR3 reads CAIQSGQYYEQYF. The CDR3 DNA is TGTGCCATCCAATCGGGACAGTATTACGAGCAGTACTTC. J is TRBJ2-7 and V is TRBV7-9, with 7 nucleotides matching TRBD1. J was trimmed by 4 bases and V by 10 bases; bases with no gene match: 10. The CDR3 sequence is 13 residues long. Germline CDR1 is SEHNR and CDR2 is FQNEAQ (reference sequence).

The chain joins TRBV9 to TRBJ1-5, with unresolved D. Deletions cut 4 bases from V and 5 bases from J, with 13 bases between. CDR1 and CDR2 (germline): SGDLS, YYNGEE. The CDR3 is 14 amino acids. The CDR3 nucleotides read TGTGCCAGCAGCCCTCGAGGCCCCGATCAGCCCCAGCATTTT. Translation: CASSPRGPDQPQHF.

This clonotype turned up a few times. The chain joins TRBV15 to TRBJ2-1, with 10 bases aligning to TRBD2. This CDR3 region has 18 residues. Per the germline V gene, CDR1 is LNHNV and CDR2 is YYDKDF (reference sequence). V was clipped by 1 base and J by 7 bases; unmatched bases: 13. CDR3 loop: CATSRGLISSGRGNEQFF. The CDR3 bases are TGTGCCACCAGCAGAGGCCTCATTTCCAGCGGGAGGGGTAATGAGCAGTTCTTC.

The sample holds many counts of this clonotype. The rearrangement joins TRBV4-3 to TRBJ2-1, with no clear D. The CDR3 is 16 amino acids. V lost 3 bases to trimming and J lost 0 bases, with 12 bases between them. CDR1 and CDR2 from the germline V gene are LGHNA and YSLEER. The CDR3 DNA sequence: TGCGCCAGCAGCCAGGCTGGCAGGTACTCCTACAATGAGCAGTTCTTC. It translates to CASSQAGRYSYNEQFF.

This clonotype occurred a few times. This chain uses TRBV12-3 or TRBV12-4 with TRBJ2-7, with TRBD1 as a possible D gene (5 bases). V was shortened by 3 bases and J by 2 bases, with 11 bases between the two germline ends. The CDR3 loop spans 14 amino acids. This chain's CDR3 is CASSFGAGAYEQYF. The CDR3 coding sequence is TGTGCCAGCAGTTTTGGGGCCGGCGCCTACGAGCAGTACTTC.

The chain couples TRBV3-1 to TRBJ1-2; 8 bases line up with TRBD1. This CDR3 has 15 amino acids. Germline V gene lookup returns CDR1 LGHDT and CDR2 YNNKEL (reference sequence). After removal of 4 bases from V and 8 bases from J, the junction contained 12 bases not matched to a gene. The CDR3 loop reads CASSPGGAFRDGYTF. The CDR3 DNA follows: TGTGCCAGCAGCCCAGGGGGCGCGTTCCGAGACGGCTACACCTTC.

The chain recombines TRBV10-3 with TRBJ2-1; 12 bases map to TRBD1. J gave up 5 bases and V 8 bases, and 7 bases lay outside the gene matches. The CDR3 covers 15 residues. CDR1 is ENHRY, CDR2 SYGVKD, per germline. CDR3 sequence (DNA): TGTGCCATCGGGGGACAGGGGGCGCAAAACAATGAGCAGTTCTTC. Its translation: CAIGGQGAQNNEQFF.